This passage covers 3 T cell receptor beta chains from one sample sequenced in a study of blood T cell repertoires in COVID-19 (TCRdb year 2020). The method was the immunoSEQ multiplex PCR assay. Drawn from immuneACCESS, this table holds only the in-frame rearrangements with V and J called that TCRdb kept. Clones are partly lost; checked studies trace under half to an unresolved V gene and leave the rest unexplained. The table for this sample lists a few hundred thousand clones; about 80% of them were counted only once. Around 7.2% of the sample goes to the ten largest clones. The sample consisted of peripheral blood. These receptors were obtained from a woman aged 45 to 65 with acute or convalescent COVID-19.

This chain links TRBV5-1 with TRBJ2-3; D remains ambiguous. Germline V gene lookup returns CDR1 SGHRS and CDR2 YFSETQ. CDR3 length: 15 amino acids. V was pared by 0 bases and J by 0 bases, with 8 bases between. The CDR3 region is CASSLEYISTDTQYF. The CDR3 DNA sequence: TGCGCCAGCAGCTTGGAATATATTAGCACAGATACGCAGTATTTT.

The CDR3 sequence is CASSIGTSGGWNEQFF. The CDR3 DNA sequence: TGTGCCAGCAGCATCGGGACTAGCGGGGGGTGGAATGAGCAGTTCTTC. The chain has TRBV7-9 and TRBJ2-1, with 15 bases matching TRBD2. In germline, CDR1 is SEHNR, CDR2 FQNEAQ (reference sequence). The junction had 6 bases not matched to a gene; V was cut back by 5 bases and J by 7 bases. The CDR3 has 16 amino acids. Full variable domain (missing parts from reference TRBV7-9 and TRBJ2-1): DTGVSQNPRHKITKRGQNVTFRCDPISEHNRLYWYRQTLGQGPEFLTYFQNEAQLEKSRLLSDRFSAERPKGSFSTLEIQRTEQGDSAMYLCASSIGTSGGWNEQFFGPGTRLTVL.

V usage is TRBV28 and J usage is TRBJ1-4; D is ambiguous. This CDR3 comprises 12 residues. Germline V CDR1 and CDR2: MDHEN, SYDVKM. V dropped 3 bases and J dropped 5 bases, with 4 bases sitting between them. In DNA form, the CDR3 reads TGTGCCAGCAGTTTCAGGAATGAAAAACTGTTTTTT. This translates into CASSFRNEKLFF.